Sequencing of this T cell receptor (beta chain) was carried out in a study of blood T cell repertoires in COVID-19. Study-wide context: The cDNA or gDNA used as material had been derived from T cells, B-cell-depleted T cells, or PBMCs.

V was pared by 6 bases and J by 6 bases, with 23 bases between. This CDR3 has 16 amino acids. Germline CDR1 and CDR2: MNHEY and SMNVEV (reference sequence). Per the study methods: Scientists estimated how many nucleated cells there were by amplifying reference gene primers. Produced via immunoSEQ multiplex PCR; TCRdb's table is partial and in-frame only. V and J calls and clone size are as listed in that table; D and trimming were resolved from the DNA. The sample yields 95,000 to 110,000 clones, 70% to 90% seen once. V is TRBV27 and J is TRBJ1-1; TRBD1 is a possible D gene (5 bases). The sequence came from a woman aged 55-70 years with acute or convalescent COVID-19. Sequenced sample: peripheral blood. The CDR3 here is CASRPRGKGPISEAFF. In DNA, the CDR3 is TGTGCCAGCAGGCCTAGGGGTAAGGGGCCCATTTCTGAAGCTTTCTTT.